These 19 T cell receptor beta chains share one sample of origin, sequenced in a study of cytomegalovirus exposure and HLA in healthy donors. Profiling relied on immunoSEQ multiplex PCR, and the TCRdb table lists in-frame clones only, not all of them. In the table there are over 35,000 clones, over 80% of which are singletons. Sequenced sample: PBMCs. These receptors were taken from a man aged 18 to 29 in good health and CMV-seronegative.

The V and J genes are TRBV29-1 and TRBJ2-5; 7 bases are shared with TRBD2. The CDR3 loop spans 14 amino acids. With 4 bases clipped from V and 2 bases from J, the junction kept 7 bases outside the gene matches. Per the germline V gene, CDR1 is SQVTM and CDR2 is ANQGSEA. CDR3 region: CSVVRGLFQETQYF. As DNA, the CDR3 is TGCAGCGTTGTGAGGGGACTATTTCAAGAGACCCAGTACTTC.

The chain joins TRBV6-6 to TRBJ2-5; D is unresolved. CDR1 and CDR2 from the germline V gene are MNHNY and SVGAGI (reference sequence). The length of the CDR3 is 14 residues. V shed 2 bases and J shed 5 bases, with 12 bases lying between them. As DNA, the CDR3 is TGTGCCAGCAGTTACGATCCGGGTTCGGAGACCCAGTACTTC. It translates to CASSYDPGSETQYF.

The chain links TRBV30 to TRBJ1-1, with 8 nucleotides matching TRBD1. The CDR3 is made up of 14 amino acids. CDR1 and CDR2 (germline): GTSNPN, SVGIG (reference sequence). V gave up 3 bases and J gave up 5 bases; unmatched junction bases: 8. The CDR3 spells CAWSTLTGVTEAFF. In nucleotides, the CDR3 is TGTGCCTGGAGCACACTGACAGGGGTTACTGAAGCTTTCTTT.

The V and J genes are TRBV2 and TRBJ2-3, with 7 positions matching TRBD1. V lost 5 bases and J lost 2; bases outside the gene matches: 7. The CDR3 loop spans 15 amino acids. The germline gives CDR1 SNHLY, CDR2 FYNNEI. The CDR3 spells CASSLDREYTDTQYF. The CDR3 DNA follows: TGTGCCAGCAGTCTTGACAGGGAATACACAGATACGCAGTATTTT.

The rearrangement joins TRBV4-2 to TRBJ1-5; D not certain. V was cut by 3 bases and J by 5 bases, with 11 bases left in between. The CDR3 totals 14 residues. The germline gives CDR1 LGHNA, CDR2 YNFKEQ. The CDR3 bases are TGTGCCAGCAGCCAGCAGGTGCTGGATCAGCCCCAGCATTTT. Amino acid sequence: CASSQQVLDQPQHF.

This clone was observed a few times. The sample has other DNA sequences that encode this CDR3 too. J is TRBJ1-5 and V is TRBV7-9; D is uncertain. CDR1 and CDR2 from the germline V gene are SEHNR and FQNEAQ (reference sequence). The CDR3 spans 13 residues. Trimming removed 5 bases at V and 4 bases at J, with 9 bases between. The CDR3 DNA reads TGTGCCAGCAGCCCCACGGGGAATCAGCCCCAGCATTTT. The encoded protein is CASSPTGNQPQHF.

J is TRBJ2-7 and V is TRBV29-1; TRBD1 matches 10 bases. Germline V lookup: CDR1 SQVTM, CDR2 ANQGSEA. The CDR3 consists of 13 residues. Germline trimming cut 7 bases from V and 5 bases from J; bases unmatched to any gene: 8. The CDR3 region is CSGKGQGTNEQYF. DNA for the CDR3: TGCAGCGGTAAGGGACAGGGGACTAACGAGCAGTACTTC.

This chain connects TRBV6-6 to TRBJ2-5; D gene unclear. Germline CDR1 is MNHNY and CDR2 is SVGAGI (reference sequence). V was cut by 4 bases and J by 3 bases, with 3 bases left in between. The CDR3 sequence is 11 residues long. The CDR3 DNA reads as TGTGCCAGCAGTTTCAAAGAGACCCAGTACTTC. Translation: CASSFKETQYF.

The J gene is TRBJ2-2, the V gene TRBV6-5; tentatively, D is TRBD2 (5 bases). This CDR3 region has 15 residues. Germline loops: CDR1 MNHEY, CDR2 SVGAGI. V lost 4 bases and J 1 base, leaving 10 bases between the germline ends. The DNA for the CDR3 is TGTGCCAGCAGTTTTAAAGCGGTGAACACCGGGGAGCTGTTTTTT. As protein: CASSFKAVNTGELFF.

The gene calls are TRBV7-3 and TRBJ2-1; 13 bases fit TRBD2. Germline lookup yields CDR1 SGHTA and CDR2 FQGTGA. V lost 1 base to trimming and J lost 7 bases; unmatched junction nucleotides: 4. The length of the CDR3 is 16 residues. The CDR3 sequence: CASSLMTSGRWNEQFF. The CDR3 region has the DNA TGTGCCAGCAGCTTAATGACTAGCGGGAGGTGGAATGAGCAGTTCTTC.

This chain links TRBV28 with TRBJ2-7; D is unclear. This CDR3 region has 14 residues. V dropped 3 bases and J dropped 6 bases, with 15 bases sitting between them. The germline gives CDR1 MDHEN, CDR2 SYDVKM. The DNA of the CDR3 is TGTGCCAGCAGTTTTTTAGAACAGAGAAGCGAGCAGTACTTC. Translated: CASSFLEQRSEQYF.

This chain uses TRBV5-4 with TRBJ1-2, with D possibly being TRBD1 (5 bases). This CDR3 region has 15 residues. Deletions cut 4 bases from V and 4 bases from J, with 17 bases between. Per germline, CDR1 SGHNT and CDR2 YYREEE (reference sequence). The CDR3 nucleotides are TGTGCCAGCAGCCTCTTAGGGGCGGCCCTCTATGGCTACACCTTC. Translated: CASSLLGAALYGYTF.

With regard to this clone: One end of the junction is discordant with germline, which a read error may explain. The chain is built from TRBV7-6 and TRBJ1-1; no clear D gene. The CDR3 contains 13 residues. The germline gives CDR1 SGHVS, CDR2 FNYEAQ. CDR3 region: CASSLALNSEAFF. DNA for the CDR3: TGTGCCAGCAGCTTAGCTTTGAACTCTGAAGCTTTCTTT.

V and J are TRBV11-3 and TRBJ2-1; TRBD2 matches 11 bases. Germline V lookup: CDR1 SGHNT, CDR2 YENEEA. CDR3 length equals 16 residues. The J segment lost 7 bases and the V segment lost 5 bases, leaving 10 bases of the junction unmatched. The CDR3 region is CASSPTVAGGENEQFF. The CDR3 DNA is TGTGCCAGCAGCCCGACGGTAGCGGGGGGGGAGAATGAGCAGTTCTTC. The variable domain in full, with the rest retrieved from reference TRBV11-3 and TRBJ2-1, is EAGVVQSPRYKIIEKKQPVAFWCNPISGHNTLYWYLQNLGQGPELLIRYENEEAVDDSQLPKDRFSAERLKGVDSTLKIQPAELGDSAVYLCASSPTVAGGENEQFFGPGTRLTVL.

The chain is built from TRBV7-2 and TRBJ1-3; D may be TRBD1 (5 bases). The ends were cut back, 1 base at V and 3 bases at J, with 10 bases in the middle. Germline CDR1 and CDR2: SGHTA and FQGNSA. The length of the CDR3 is 15 residues. This CDR3 reads CASSLGGRNGNTIYF. The CDR3 bases are TGTGCCAGCAGCTTAGGGGGCAGGAATGGAAACACCATATATTTT.

The V gene is TRBV6-4, the J gene TRBJ1-1; D is uncertain. The V end lost 4 bases, the J end lost 0 bases, and 6 bases lay between the germline ends. Germline loops: CDR1 MRHNA, CDR2 SNTAGT. CDR3 length equals 13 residues. Here the CDR3 DNA reads TGTGCCAGCAGTGCGTCGGTGAACACTGAAGCTTTCTTT. Protein product: CASSASVNTEAFF.

The chain joins TRBV7-7 to TRBJ2-6; no clear D. Deletions cut 5 bases from V and 5 bases from J, with 22 bases between. The CDR3 covers 18 residues. CDR1 and CDR2 (germline): SSHAT, FNYEAQ (reference sequence). The DNA of the CDR3 is TGTGCCAGCAGCACACGTTCAGTGCCACAAAGTCGGGCCAACGTCCTGACTTTC. It specifies CASSTRSVPQSRANVLTF.

The V call is TRBV30, the J call TRBJ2-1; weak D call: TRBD2 (7 bases). V was pared by 0 bases and J by 4 bases, with 22 bases between. There are 18 residues in the CDR3. Per the germline V gene, CDR1 is GTSNPN and CDR2 is SVGIG (reference sequence). CDR3 residues: CAWSVLRGGGGRYNEQFF. In DNA, the CDR3 is TGTGCCTGGAGTGTATTACGCGGTGGCGGGGGCCGATACAATGAGCAGTTCTTC.

V is TRBV5-1 and J is TRBJ2-3, with 11 nucleotides matching TRBD2. The V gene's germline CDR1 is SGHRS and CDR2 YFSETQ. CDR3 length: 18 amino acids. Trimming at V came to 0 bases and at J to 2 bases, leaving 8 bases not matched to a gene. The CDR3 loop is CASSLETSGNLATDTQYF. DNA for the CDR3: TGCGCCAGCAGCTTGGAGACTAGCGGGAACCTCGCCACAGATACGCAGTATTTT.